A single sample is the source of the 21 T cell receptor beta chains below, sequenced in a study of cytomegalovirus exposure and HLA in healthy donors. The PCR had 60 Vbeta and 13 Jbeta primers. Generated by immunoSEQ multiplex PCR, the TCRdb table keeps only in-frame clones and is missing some. The sample shows roughly 190,000 clones, 85% to 90% of them seen only once. The sequenced sample was PBMCs. These receptors were taken from a man aged 25 to 40 in good health and CMV-seronegative.

J is TRBJ2-6 and V is TRBV19; a possible D gene is TRBD1 (7 bases). The V gene lost 4 bases and the J gene lost 0 bases, with 13 bases spanning the gap. Germline V gene data show CDR1 as LNHDA and CDR2 as SQIVND (reference sequence). CDR3 length: 17 amino acids. The CDR3 spells CASSNSGGTSGANVLTF. The CDR3 region has the DNA TGTGCCAGTAGTAATTCAGGGGGGACCTCTGGGGCCAACGTCCTGACTTTC.

The sample holds a few counts of this clone. The chain uses TRBV7-9 and TRBJ1-1, with D unresolved. Germline V gene lookup returns CDR1 SEHNR and CDR2 FQNEAQ (reference sequence). This CDR3 is 15 amino acids long. Trimming removed 0 bases from V and 1 base from J, with 9 bases in between. In nucleotides, the CDR3 is TGTGCCAGCAGCTTAGCAGGAGTACAGAACACTGAAGCTTTCTTT. Amino acid sequence: CASSLAGVQNTEAFF.

This chain uses TRBV9 with TRBJ2-2; D is ambiguous. Per germline, CDR1 SGDLS and CDR2 YYNGEE. Trimming took off 1 base at V and 6 bases at J, with 7 bases between the two ends. CDR3 length: 13 residues. CDR3 loop: CASSVLSAGELFF. In nucleotides, the CDR3 is TGTGCCAGCAGCGTATTAAGCGCCGGGGAGCTGTTTTTT.

The chain recombines TRBV27 with TRBJ2-3; TRBD1 agrees at 11 bases. Germline CDR1 MNHEY, CDR2 SMNVEV (reference sequence). The junction had 3 bases not matched to a gene; V was cut back by 2 bases and J by 2 bases. CDR3 length: 16 residues. This CDR3 is CASSLGQGAVTDTQYF. For the CDR3, the DNA is TGTGCCAGCAGTTTAGGACAGGGGGCAGTCACAGATACGCAGTATTTT.

Concerning this clone itself: One junction end does not reproduce the germline sequence, and a read error may be involved. The chain carries TRBV4-2 and TRBJ1-3; D remains ambiguous. Looked up from germline, CDR1 is LGHNA and CDR2 is YNFKEQ. The CDR3 loop spans 13 amino acids. As DNA, the CDR3 is TGTGCCAGCAGCGATACTCGGGGAAACACCGTATATTTT. Translated: CASSDTRGNTVYF.

This clone was seen only a few times. The gene calls are TRBV7-8 and TRBJ2-2; 7 nucleotides align to TRBD1. V was clipped by 5 bases and J by 13 bases; unmatched bases: 10. From germline, CDR1 is SGHVS and CDR2 FQNEAQ. This CDR3 spans 13 amino acids. The CDR3 loop reads CASSRDGTVVLFF. DNA for the CDR3: TGTGCCAGCAGCCGAGATGGGACAGTCGTGCTGTTTTTT.

The chain uses TRBV4-3 and TRBJ1-2; 7 bases fit TRBD1. Germline values: CDR1 LGHNA, CDR2 YSLEER. The CDR3 extends over 16 amino acids. V was pared by 1 base and J by 0 bases, with 5 bases of the junction left unmatched. The CDR3 loop is CASSQADRRANYGYTF. CDR3 nucleotide sequence: TGCGCCAGCAGCCAAGCGGACAGGAGAGCTAACTATGGCTACACCTTC.

This rearrangement joins TRBV14 to TRBJ1-2, with D unclear. There are 12 residues in the CDR3. Trimming cost V 0 bases and J 14 bases, with 13 bases left between them. Germline V gene data show CDR1 as SGHDN and CDR2 as FVKESK. In DNA, the CDR3 is TGTGCCAGCAGCCAAGATCCCCCCCCCAGGACCTTC. Translation gives CASSQDPPPRTF.

The chain employs TRBV30 and TRBJ1-6; D gene ambiguous. V was cut by 0 bases and J by 7 bases, with 7 bases left in between. Germline V gene lookup returns CDR1 GTSNPN and CDR2 SVGIG (reference sequence). This CDR3 region has 13 residues. In nucleotides, the CDR3 is TGTGCCTGGAGTGTCGGTTCGAATTCACCCCTCCACTTT. It is translated as CAWSVGSNSPLHF.

There are a few counts of this clone. The rearrangement joins TRBV5-4 to TRBJ2-2, with D maybe TRBD1 (6 bases). The CDR3 is 16 residues long. V lost 4 bases, J lost 8 bases, and 21 bases lay in between. Germline-derived CDR1 and CDR2 are SGHNT and YYREEE (reference sequence). CDR3 residues: CASSQNGQNVGGELFF. The CDR3 region has the DNA TGTGCCAGCAGCCAAAACGGACAGAATGTTGGGGGGGAGCTGTTTTTT. The entire variable domain, with the rest obtained from reference TRBV5-4 and TRBJ2-2, is as follows: ETGVTQSPTHLIKTRGQQVTLRCSSQSGHNTVSWYQQALGQGPQFIFQYYREEENGRGNFPPRFSGLQFPNYSSELNVNALELDDSALYLCASSQNGQNVGGELFFGEGSRLTVL.

The chain carries TRBV10-1 and TRBJ2-1, with D perhaps TRBD2 (5 bases). The V gene's germline CDR1 is WNHNN and CDR2 SYGVQD (reference sequence). V lost 8 bases and J 5 bases, leaving 16 bases between the germline ends. The CDR3 covers 14 residues. The CDR3 coding sequence is TGCGCCAGCCGAGGACGGAGGAGTGACAATGAGCAGTTCTTC. Translating gives CASRGRRSDNEQFF.

The V gene is TRBV10-3, the J gene TRBJ2-7; D is undetermined. From germline, CDR1 is ENHRY and CDR2 SYGVKD. V was cut by 3 bases and J by 1 base, with 7 bases left in between. This CDR3 is built from 13 residues. The CDR3 protein is CAISEVSSYEQYF. The CDR3 DNA follows: TGTGCCATCAGTGAAGTCAGTTCCTACGAGCAGTACTTC.

The chain has TRBV6-1 and TRBJ1-2; 9 bases fit TRBD1. V gave up 5 bases and J gave up 3 bases; unmatched junction bases: 7. Per the germline V gene, CDR1 is MNHNS and CDR2 is SASEGT. The CDR3 consists of 15 residues. The CDR3 loop reads CASSTRDREDYGYTF. CDR3 nucleotide sequence: TGTGCCAGCAGTACCCGGGACAGGGAGGACTATGGCTACACCTTC.

The chain has TRBV28 and TRBJ2-7; 7 positions match TRBD1. CDR3 length: 14 residues. The V and J ends lost 7 bases and 2 bases, in that order; junction bases with no gene match: 8. Germline V CDR1 and CDR2: MDHEN, SYDVKM. The CDR3 spells CASNSPGQPYEQYF. DNA for the CDR3: TGTGCCAGCAACTCCCCGGGACAGCCCTACGAGCAGTACTTC.

The genes are TRBV5-1 and TRBJ2-1, with 9 bases matching TRBD2. This CDR3 has 18 residues. V shed 1 base and J 0 bases; nucleotides not matched to a gene: 8. CDR1 SGHRS and CDR2 YFSETQ come from the germline V gene. The CDR3 DNA is TGCGCCAGCAGCTTGTCCTCACAGACTAGCGGCTCCTACAATGAGCAGTTCTTC. Translating gives CASSLSSQTSGSYNEQFF.

The V gene is TRBV19, the J gene TRBJ2-4; D possibly corresponds to TRBD1 (5 bases). CDR3 size: 14 residues. The V and J ends lost 3 bases and 7 bases respectively, with 13 bases between them. The germline CDR1 and CDR2 sequences are LNHDA and SQIVND (reference sequence). This CDR3 reads CASSIPREGNIQYF. In DNA form, the CDR3 reads TGTGCCAGTAGTATCCCCAGGGAAGGCAACATTCAGTACTTC.

V is TRBV5-1 and J is TRBJ1-4; no firm D call. The CDR3 spans 15 residues. Germline-derived CDR1 and CDR2 are SGHRS and YFSETQ. Deletions cut 2 bases from V and 7 bases from J, with 15 bases between. The CDR3 sequence is CASSLRPGPSEKLFF. The CDR3 DNA reads as TGCGCCAGCAGCTTAAGACCCGGCCCTAGTGAAAAACTGTTTTTT.

The chain recombines TRBV15 with TRBJ2-2, with D tentatively TRBD2 (6 bases). V lost 5 bases and J 3 bases, leaving 22 bases between the germline ends. Per the germline V gene, CDR1 is LNHNV and CDR2 is YYDKDF (reference sequence). The CDR3 runs to 18 residues. CDR3 DNA sequence: TGTGCCACCAGCGGAACCACCTCTCTCGGGGGATACACCGGGGAGCTGTTTTTT. Translation: CATSGTTSLGGYTGELFF.

V usage is TRBV28 and J usage is TRBJ2-7; tentative D call: TRBD1 (5 bases). Trimming removed 2 bases at V and 2 bases at J, with 10 bases between. The CDR3 loop spans 14 amino acids. The germline V gene has CDR1 MDHEN and CDR2 SYDVKM. CDR3 region: CASSLRGATYEQYF. Written as DNA, the CDR3 is TGTGCCAGCAGTTTAAGGGGCGCTACCTACGAGCAGTACTTC.

This clone was seen only a few times. The junction departs from the called germline gene at one end, perhaps through a read error. This chain links TRBV18 with TRBJ2-4; D gene unclear. In germline, CDR1 is KGHSH, CDR2 LQKENI. The CDR3 extends over 15 amino acids. CDR3 residues: CASSPIGKAKNSQYF. The CDR3 region has the DNA TGTGCCAGCTCACCCATCGGAAAAGCCAAAAACAGTCAGTACTTC.

The rearrangement links TRBV2 to TRBJ1-5, with D hard to call. Trimming removed 2 bases at V and 0 bases at J, with 5 bases between. The CDR3 consists of 14 residues. Germline-derived CDR1 and CDR2 are SNHLY and FYNNEI. The CDR3 DNA reads as TGTGCCAGCAGTGAACTGTATAGCAATCAGCCCCAGCATTTT. Its protein product is CASSELYSNQPQHF. Complete variable domain (other parts from reference TRBV2 and TRBJ1-5): EPEVTQTPSHQVTQMGQEVILRCVPISNHLYFYWYRQILGQKVEFLVSFYNNEISEKSEIFDDQFSVERPDGSNFTLKIRSTKLEDSAMYFCASSELYSNQPQHFGDGTRLSIL.